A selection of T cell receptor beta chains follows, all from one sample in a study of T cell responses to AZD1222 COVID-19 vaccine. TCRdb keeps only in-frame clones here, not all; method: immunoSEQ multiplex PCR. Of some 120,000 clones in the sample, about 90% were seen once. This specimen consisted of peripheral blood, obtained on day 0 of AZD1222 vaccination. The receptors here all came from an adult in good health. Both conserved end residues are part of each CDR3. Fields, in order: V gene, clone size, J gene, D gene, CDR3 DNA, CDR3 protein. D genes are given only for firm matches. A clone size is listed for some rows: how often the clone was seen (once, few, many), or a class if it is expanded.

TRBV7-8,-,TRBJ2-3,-,TGTGCCAGCAGCTTAGGAAGGAGGGGAAGCACTAGCACAGATACGCAGTATTTT,CASSLGRRGSTSTDTQYF
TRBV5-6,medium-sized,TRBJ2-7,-,TGTGCCAGCAGCTTTCAGGGATACTCCTACGAGCAGTACTTC,CASSFQGYSYEQYF
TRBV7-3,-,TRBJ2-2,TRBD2,TGTGCCAGCAATCGGGGGGAGGATACCGGGGAGCTGTTTTTT,CASNRGEDTGELFF
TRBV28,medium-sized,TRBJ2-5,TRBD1,TGTGCCAGCAGTTCGGACAGGGGGACTCCTCAAGAGACCCAGTACTTC,CASSSDRGTPQETQYF
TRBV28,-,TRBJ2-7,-,TGTGCCAGCTTCCAGGGAGGAACCTACGAGCAGTACTTC,CASFQGGTYEQYF
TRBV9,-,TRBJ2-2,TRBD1,TGTGCCAGCAGCGTAGTCGACAGGGTGGTCACCGGGGAGCTGTTTTTT,CASSVVDRVVTGELFF
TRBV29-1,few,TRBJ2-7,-,TGCAGCGTTGAAACGACAGACTACGAGCAGTACTTC,CSVETTDYEQYF
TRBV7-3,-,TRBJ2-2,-,TGTGCCAGCAGCGCGACAGATCCCACCGGGGAGCTGTTTTTT,CASSATDPTGELFF
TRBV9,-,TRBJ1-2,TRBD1,TGTGCCAGCAGCGCGGACAGGGTACACTATGGCTACACCTTC,CASSADRVHYGYTF
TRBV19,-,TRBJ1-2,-,TGTGCCAGTAAAATTGGGGCCTCCACCTATGGCTACACCTTC,CASKIGASTYGYTF
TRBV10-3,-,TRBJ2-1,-,TGTGCCATCAGTGTCGGGATAGGAGAGTCTCCGTTCTTC,CAISVGIGESPFF
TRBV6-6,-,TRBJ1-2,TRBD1,TGTGCCAGCAGTACCCGGGACAGCTATGGCTACACCTTC,CASSTRDSYGYTF
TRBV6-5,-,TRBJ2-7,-,TGTGCCAGCAGGGGGGCTCCTACCTACGAGCAGTACTTC,CASRGAPTYEQYF
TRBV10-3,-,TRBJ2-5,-,TGTGCCATCAGTGAAGCGGAGGGGTGGGAGACCCAGTACTTC,CAISEAEGWETQYF
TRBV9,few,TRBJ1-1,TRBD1,TGTGCCAGCAGCGCCGCGCCTATCGGACAGGGGGACACTGAAGCTTTCTTT,CASSAAPIGQGDTEAFF
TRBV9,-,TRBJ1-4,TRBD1,TGTGCCAGCAGCGGCCGGGACAGAAATGAAAAACTGTTTTTT,CASSGRDRNEKLFF
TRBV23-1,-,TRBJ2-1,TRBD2,TGCGCCAGCAGTAAATCGGGGGGGAGAGGGGATGAGGATGAGCAGTTCTTC,CASSKSGGRGDEDEQFF
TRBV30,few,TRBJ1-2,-,TGTGCCTGGAGTGTACGAGGGTATGAAGGCTACACCTTC,CAWSVRGYEGYTF
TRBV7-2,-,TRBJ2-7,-,TGTGCCAGCAGCTTAGGTGGGGAACCCGAGCAGTACTTC,CASSLGGEPEQYF
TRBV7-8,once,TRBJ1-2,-,TGTGCCAGCAGCTTAGAGGTTAAGCAGGGGTATGGCTACACCTTC,CASSLEVKQGYGYTF
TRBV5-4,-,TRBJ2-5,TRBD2,TGTGCCAGCAGTTCTTATGGGACTAGCGGGGCCACCCAGTACTTC,CASSSYGTSGATQYF